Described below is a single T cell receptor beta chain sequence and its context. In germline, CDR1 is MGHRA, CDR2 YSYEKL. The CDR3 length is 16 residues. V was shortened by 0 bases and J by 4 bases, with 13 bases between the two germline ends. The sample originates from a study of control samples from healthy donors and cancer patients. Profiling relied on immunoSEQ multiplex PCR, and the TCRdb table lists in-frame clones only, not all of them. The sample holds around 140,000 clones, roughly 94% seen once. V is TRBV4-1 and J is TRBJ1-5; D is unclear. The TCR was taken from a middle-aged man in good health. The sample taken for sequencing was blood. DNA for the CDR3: TGCGCCAGCAGCCAAGATTCCCAGCCGGTGAATCAGCCCCAGCATTTT. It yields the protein CASSQDSQPVNQPQHF.